This passage covers 6 T cell receptor beta chains from one sample sequenced in a study of blood T cell repertoires in COVID-19. The assay was immunoSEQ multiplex PCR, and TCRdb's table has in-frame clones only and misses some. The table lists 150,000 to 180,000 clones, approximately 78% of them singletons, with roughly 1.8% in the top ten. Sequencing was carried out using peripheral blood. All receptors derive from an elderly man with acute or convalescent COVID-19.

The chain is built from TRBV20-1 and TRBJ2-3, with 12 nucleotides matching TRBD2. CDR3 length equals 15 residues. V shed 3 bases and J 1 base; nucleotides not matched to a gene: 2. Germline-derived CDR1 and CDR2 are DFQATT and SNEGSKA (reference sequence). The chain's CDR3 is CSASTSGGRTDTQYF. The CDR3 coding sequence is TGCAGTGCTAGTACTAGCGGGGGGCGCACAGATACGCAGTATTTT.

V is TRBV10-3 and J is TRBJ2-1; 7 bases align to TRBD1. The CDR3 consists of 13 residues. Unmatched junction bases numbered 8, after V lost 6 bases and J lost 9 bases. Germline CDR1 and CDR2: ENHRY and SYGVKD. DNA of the CDR3: TGTGCCATCAGCCCTGGACAGGTTGGTGAGCAGTTCTTC. Protein sequence: CAISPGQVGEQFF.

V is TRBV19 and J is TRBJ2-1, with D possibly TRBD1 on 5 matching bases. Trimming removed 3 bases at V and 2 bases at J, with 17 bases between. CDR3 length: 17 residues. Per the germline V gene, CDR1 is LNHDA and CDR2 is SQIVND (reference sequence). The CDR3 protein is CASSILGRTYPYNEQFF. For the CDR3, the DNA is TGTGCCAGTAGTATTTTAGGGCGGACATATCCCTACAATGAGCAGTTCTTC.

The chain recombines TRBV28 with TRBJ1-4, with 9 bases that match TRBD1. This CDR3 is built from 14 residues. Germline trimming cut 3 bases from V and 7 bases from J; bases unmatched to any gene: 3. Germline loops: CDR1 MDHEN, CDR2 SYDVKM. The DNA of the CDR3 is TGTGCCAGCAGTTTGGGACAGGGCCGTGAAAAACTGTTTTTT. Its protein is CASSLGQGREKLFF.

This clone has a handful of counts. One end of the junction does not line up with germline, which may come from a read error. This sequence joins TRBV7-7 and TRBJ2-5; TRBD1 aligns across 10 bases. The CDR3 has 16 residues. Germline assignment: CDR1 SSHAT and CDR2 FNYEAQ (reference sequence). The CDR3 region is CASSLGDRGRQETQYF. The CDR3 DNA reads as TGTGCTAGCAGCTTAGGGGACAGGGGTCGTCAAGAGACCCAGTACTTC. The entire variable domain, with the rest obtained from reference TRBV7-7 and TRBJ2-5, is as follows: GAGVSQSPRYKVTKRGQDVTLRCDPISSHATLYWYQQALGQGPEFLTYFNYEAQPDKSGLPSDRFSAERPEGSISTLTIQRTEQRDSAMYRCASSLGDRGRQETQYFGPGTRLLVL.

The rearrangement uses TRBV3-1 (or the pseudogene TRBV3-2) and TRBJ2-3, with 11 bases aligning to TRBD2. This CDR3 is built from 17 residues. CDR1 LGHDT and CDR2 YNNKEL come from the germline V gene (reference sequence). Losses at the gene ends were 0 bases for V and 9 bases for J; bases not matched to a gene: 11. DNA for the CDR3: TGTGCCAGCAGCCAAGAGATGCTAGCGGGGGGTGCAGGGACGCAGTATTTT. As protein: CASSQEMLAGGAGTQYF.